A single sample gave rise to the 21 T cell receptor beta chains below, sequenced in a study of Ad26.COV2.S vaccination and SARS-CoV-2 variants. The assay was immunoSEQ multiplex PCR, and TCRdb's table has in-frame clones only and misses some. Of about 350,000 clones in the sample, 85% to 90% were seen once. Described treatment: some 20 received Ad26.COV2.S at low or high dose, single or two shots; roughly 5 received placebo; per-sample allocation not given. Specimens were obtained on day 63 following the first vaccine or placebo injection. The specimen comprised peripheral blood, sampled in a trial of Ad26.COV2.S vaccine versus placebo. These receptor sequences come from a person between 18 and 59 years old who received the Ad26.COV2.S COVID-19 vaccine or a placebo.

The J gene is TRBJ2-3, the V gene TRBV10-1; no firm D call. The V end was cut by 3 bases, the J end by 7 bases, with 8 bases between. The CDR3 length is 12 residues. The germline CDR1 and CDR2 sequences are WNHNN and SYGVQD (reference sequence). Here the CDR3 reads CASSERFHTQYF. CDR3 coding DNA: TGCGCCAGCAGTGAAAGATTCCATACGCAGTATTTT.

CDR3 sequence reads: CASSLANSGSGSSTDTQYF. The DNA for the CDR3 is TGTGCCAGCAGCTTAGCTAACTCAGGGAGCGGGAGTAGCACAGATACGCAGTATTTT. This sequence joins TRBV11-2 and TRBJ2-3; 8 nucleotides align to TRBD2. The CDR3 is made up of 19 amino acids. Germline CDR1 SGHAT, CDR2 FQNNGV. Trimming at V came to 1 base and at J to 0 bases, leaving 12 bases not matched to a gene.

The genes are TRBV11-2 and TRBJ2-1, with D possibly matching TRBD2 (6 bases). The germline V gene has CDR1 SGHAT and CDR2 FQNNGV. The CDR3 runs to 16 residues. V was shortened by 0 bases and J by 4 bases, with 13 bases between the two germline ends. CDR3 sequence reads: CASSLDRGLSYNEQFF. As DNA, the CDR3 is TGTGCCAGCAGCTTAGACCGGGGACTCTCGTACAATGAGCAGTTCTTC.

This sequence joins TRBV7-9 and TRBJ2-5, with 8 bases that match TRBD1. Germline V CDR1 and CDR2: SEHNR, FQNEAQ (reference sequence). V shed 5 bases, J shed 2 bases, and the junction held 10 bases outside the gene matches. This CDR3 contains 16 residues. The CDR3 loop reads CASSAGTGLSQETQYF. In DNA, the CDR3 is TGTGCCAGCAGCGCTGGGACAGGACTTTCTCAAGAGACCCAGTACTTC.

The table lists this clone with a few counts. This CDR3 is CAIRGQLTNTGELFF. Here the CDR3 DNA reads TGTGCCATCAGGGGACAACTCACGAACACCGGGGAGCTGTTTTTT. The chain recombines TRBV10-3 with TRBJ2-2; D is perhaps TRBD1 (6 bases). Trimming removed 6 bases from V and 0 bases from J, with 11 bases in between. In germline, CDR1 is ENHRY, CDR2 SYGVKD. There are 15 residues in the CDR3.

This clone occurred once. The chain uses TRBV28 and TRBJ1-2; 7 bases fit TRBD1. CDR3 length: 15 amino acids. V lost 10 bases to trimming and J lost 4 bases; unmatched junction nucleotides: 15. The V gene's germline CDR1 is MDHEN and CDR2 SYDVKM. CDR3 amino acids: CATRPPQGTVYGYTF. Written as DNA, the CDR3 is TGTGCCACCCGCCCCCCACAGGGGACCGTCTATGGCTACACCTTC.

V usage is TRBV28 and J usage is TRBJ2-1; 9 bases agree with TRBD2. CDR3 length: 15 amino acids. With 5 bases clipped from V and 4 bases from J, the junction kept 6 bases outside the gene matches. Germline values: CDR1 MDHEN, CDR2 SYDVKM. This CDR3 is CASSIRTSAYNEQFF. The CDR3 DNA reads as TGTGCCAGCAGTATAAGGACTAGCGCGTACAATGAGCAGTTCTTC.

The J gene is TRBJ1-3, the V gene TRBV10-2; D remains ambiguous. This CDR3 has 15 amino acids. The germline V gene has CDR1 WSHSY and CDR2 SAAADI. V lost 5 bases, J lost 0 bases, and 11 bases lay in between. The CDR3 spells CASSLGGLSGNTIYF. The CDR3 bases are TGCGCCAGCAGTCTGGGTGGGCTCTCTGGAAACACCATATATTTT.

CDR3 bases: TGCAGTGCTAGTTTCGGCGACCGCTTGAACACTGAAGCTTTCTTT. This translates into CSASFGDRLNTEAFF. The chain uses TRBV20-1 and TRBJ1-1; D is ambiguous. CDR3 length equals 15 residues. Germline V gives CDR1 DFQATT, CDR2 SNEGSKA (reference sequence). The V end was cut by 3 bases, the J end by 0 bases, with 14 bases between.

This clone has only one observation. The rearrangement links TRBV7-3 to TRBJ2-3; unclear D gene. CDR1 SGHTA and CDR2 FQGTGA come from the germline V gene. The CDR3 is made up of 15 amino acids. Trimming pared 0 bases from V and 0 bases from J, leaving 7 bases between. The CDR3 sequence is CASSLTGISTDTQYF. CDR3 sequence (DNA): TGTGCCAGCAGCTTAACGGGGATTAGCACAGATACGCAGTATTTT.

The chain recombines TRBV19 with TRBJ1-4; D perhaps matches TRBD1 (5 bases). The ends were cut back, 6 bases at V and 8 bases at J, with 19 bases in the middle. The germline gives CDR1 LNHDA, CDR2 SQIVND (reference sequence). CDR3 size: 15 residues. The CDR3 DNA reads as TGTGCCAGTAGCCTCATATCAGGGATACGCGAAAAACTGTTTTTT. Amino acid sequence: CASSLISGIREKLFF.

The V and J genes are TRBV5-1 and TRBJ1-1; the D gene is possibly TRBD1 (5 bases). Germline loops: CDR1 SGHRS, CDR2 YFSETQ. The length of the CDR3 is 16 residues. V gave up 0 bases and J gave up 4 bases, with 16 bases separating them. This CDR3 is CASSLDSGTTATEAFF. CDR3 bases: TGCGCCAGCAGCTTGGATTCCGGGACCACGGCCACTGAAGCTTTCTTT.

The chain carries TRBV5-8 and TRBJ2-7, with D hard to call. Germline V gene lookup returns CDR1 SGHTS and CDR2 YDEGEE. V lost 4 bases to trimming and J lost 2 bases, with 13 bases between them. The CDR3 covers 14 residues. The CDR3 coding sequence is TGTGCCAGCAGCCCCCCCAGGCTTACCTACGAGCAGTACTTC. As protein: CASSPPRLTYEQYF.

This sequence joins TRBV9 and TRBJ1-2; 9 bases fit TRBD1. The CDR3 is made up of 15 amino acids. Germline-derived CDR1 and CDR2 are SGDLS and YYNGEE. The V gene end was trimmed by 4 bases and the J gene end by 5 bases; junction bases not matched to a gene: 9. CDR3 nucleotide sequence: TGTGCCAGCAGCAGCAAGACCGGGACAGGGTATGGCTACACCTTC. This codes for CASSSKTGTGYGYTF.

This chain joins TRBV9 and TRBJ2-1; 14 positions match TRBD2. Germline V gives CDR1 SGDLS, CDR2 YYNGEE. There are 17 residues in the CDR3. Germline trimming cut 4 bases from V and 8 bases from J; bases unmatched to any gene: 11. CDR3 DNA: TGTGCCAGCAGCCCAAAACCGGGACTAGCGGGAGATGATGAGCAGTTCTTC. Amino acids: CASSPKPGLAGDDEQFF.

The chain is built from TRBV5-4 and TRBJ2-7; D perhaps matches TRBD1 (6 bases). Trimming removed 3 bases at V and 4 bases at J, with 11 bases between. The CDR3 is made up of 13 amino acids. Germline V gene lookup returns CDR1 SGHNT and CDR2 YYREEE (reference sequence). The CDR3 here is CASSSQGIYEQYF. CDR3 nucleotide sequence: TGTGCCAGCAGCTCCCAGGGGATATACGAGCAGTACTTC.

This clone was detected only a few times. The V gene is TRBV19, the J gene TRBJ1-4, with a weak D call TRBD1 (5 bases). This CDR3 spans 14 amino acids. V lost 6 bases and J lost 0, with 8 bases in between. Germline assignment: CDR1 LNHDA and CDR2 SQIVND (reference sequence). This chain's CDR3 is CASSDSATNEKLFF. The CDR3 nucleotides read TGTGCCAGTAGCGACAGCGCAACTAATGAAAAACTGTTTTTT.

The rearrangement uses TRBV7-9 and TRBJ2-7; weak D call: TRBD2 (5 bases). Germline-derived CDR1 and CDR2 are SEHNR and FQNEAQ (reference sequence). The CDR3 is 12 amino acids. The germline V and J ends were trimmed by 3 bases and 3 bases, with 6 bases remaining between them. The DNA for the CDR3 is TGTGCCAGCAGCTTTGCGGGCTACGAGCAGTACTTC. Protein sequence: CASSFAGYEQYF.

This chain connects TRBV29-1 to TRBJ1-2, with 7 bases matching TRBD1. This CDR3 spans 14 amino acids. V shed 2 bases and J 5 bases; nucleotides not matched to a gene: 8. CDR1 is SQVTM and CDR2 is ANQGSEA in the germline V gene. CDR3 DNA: TGCAGCGTTGAATCGGGGGGCAGGGGGTATGGCTACACCTTC. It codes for CSVESGGRGYGYTF. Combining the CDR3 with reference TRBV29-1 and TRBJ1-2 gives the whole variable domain SAVISQKPSRDICQRGTSLTIQCQVDSQVTMMFWYRQQPGQSLTLIATANQGSEATYESGFVIDKFPISRPNLTFSTLTVSNMSPEDSSIYLCSVESGGRGYGYTFGSGTRLTVV.

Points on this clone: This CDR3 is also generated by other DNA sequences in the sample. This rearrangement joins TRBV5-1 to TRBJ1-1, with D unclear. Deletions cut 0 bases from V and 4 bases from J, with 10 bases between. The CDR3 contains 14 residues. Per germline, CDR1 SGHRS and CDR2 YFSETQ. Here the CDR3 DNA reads TGCGCCAGCAGCTTGGCGGAGGAGGGCACTGAAGCTTTCTTT. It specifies CASSLAEEGTEAFF. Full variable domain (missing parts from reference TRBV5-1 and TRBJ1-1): KAGVTQTPRYLIKTRGQQVTLSCSPISGHRSVSWYQQTPGQGLQFLFEYFSETQRNKGNFPGRFSGRQFSNSRSEMNVSTLELGDSALYLCASSLAEEGTEAFFGQGTRLTVV.

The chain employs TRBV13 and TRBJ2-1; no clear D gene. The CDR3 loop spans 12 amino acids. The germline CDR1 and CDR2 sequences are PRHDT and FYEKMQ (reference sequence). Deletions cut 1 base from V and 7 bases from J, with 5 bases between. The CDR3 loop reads CASSLEDNEQFF. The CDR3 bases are TGTGCCAGCAGCTTAGAAGATAATGAGCAGTTCTTC.